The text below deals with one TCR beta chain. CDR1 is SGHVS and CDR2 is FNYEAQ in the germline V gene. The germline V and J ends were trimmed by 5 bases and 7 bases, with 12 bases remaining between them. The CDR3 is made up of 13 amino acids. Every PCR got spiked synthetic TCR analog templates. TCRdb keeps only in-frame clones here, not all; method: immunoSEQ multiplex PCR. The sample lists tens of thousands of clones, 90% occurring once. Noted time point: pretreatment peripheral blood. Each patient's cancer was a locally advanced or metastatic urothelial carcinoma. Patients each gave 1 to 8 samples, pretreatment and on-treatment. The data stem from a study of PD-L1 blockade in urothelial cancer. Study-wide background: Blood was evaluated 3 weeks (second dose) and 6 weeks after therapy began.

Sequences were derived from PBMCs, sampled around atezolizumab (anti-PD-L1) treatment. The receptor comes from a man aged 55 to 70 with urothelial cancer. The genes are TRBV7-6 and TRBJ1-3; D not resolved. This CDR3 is CASSAGLLNTIYF. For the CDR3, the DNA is TGTGCCAGCAGCGCGGGCCTCCTGAACACCATATATTTT. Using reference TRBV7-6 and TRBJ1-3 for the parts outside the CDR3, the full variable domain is GAGVSQSPRYKVTKRGQDVALRCDPISGHVSLYWYRQALGQGPEFLTYFNYEAQQDKSGLPNDRFSAERPEGSISTLTIQRTEQRDSAMYRCASSAGLLNTIYFGEGSWLTVV.